The T cell receptor beta chain described here comes from a study of lymphopenia after photon versus proton radiotherapy. Whole-study findings and limits: After lymphocyte nadir, photon-treated repertoires showed oligoclonal expansion, especially CD8+ Temra. Only patients who died were analyzed for survival; proton advantage is unproven. Photon-treated patients lost naive T cells and TCR diversity; proton-treated stayed stable.

This clone was seen once. Its target is unknown. Germline V lookup: CDR1 SGHVS, CDR2 FNYEAQ. The CDR3 is made up of 13 amino acids. The V segment lost 1 base and the J segment 10 bases; nucleotides outside the gene matches: 1. Clones were sequenced by immunoSEQ multiplex PCR, and TCRdb holds only the in-frame ones, with some missing. The table shows approximately 160,000 clones, with 75% to 90% occurring only once. This sequence was found in a man between 50 and 59 years old with gastric cancer. Material: peripheral blood, obtained from a patient treated with photon-based radiotherapy. The genes are TRBV7-6 and TRBJ2-1; 10 positions match TRBD2. The CDR3 DNA reads TGTGCCAGCAGCTTAGAGGGACTAGCGGAGCAGTTCTTC. Translating it yields CASSLEGLAEQFF.